This T cell receptor (beta chain) was sequenced in a study of cytomegalovirus exposure and HLA in healthy donors. The study, taken as a whole, reports: Cytomegalovirus association was listed for 164 TCR beta chains. For TCR beta chains, V- and J-gene trimming was later linked to a missense DCLRE1C variant. Later, TCR association rates were found to vary by HLA locus, highest for DRB1 and lowest for HLA-C. Later analysis revealed greater clonal expansion in HLA-associated TCR beta chains than in equally common others.

Only a few counts were recorded for this clone. Its antigen is undetermined. Germline V gene sequence: CDR1 SGHNT, CDR2 YYREEE (reference sequence). The CDR3 runs 14 residues. The germline V and J ends were trimmed by 0 bases and 6 bases, with 9 bases remaining between them. PCR amplification relied on 60 Vbeta primers (plus 13 Jbeta primers). Profiling relied on immunoSEQ multiplex PCR, and the TCRdb table lists in-frame clones only, not all of them. The data contain more than 250,000 clones, approximately 90% of them seen just once; the ten biggest clones take up about 2%. The chain employs TRBV5-4 and TRBJ2-2, with a possible D match to TRBD1 (5 bases). Material: PBMCs. The TCR originated in a woman aged 18-35 years in good health and CMV-seronegative. In DNA, the CDR3 is TGTGCCAGCAGCTTGGTCGAAGGGGCCGGGGAGCTGTTTTTT. Its translation is CASSLVEGAGELFF.